This is a list of T cell receptor beta chains from one sample in a study of graft-versus-host responses after intestinal transplantation. Which antigens these TCRs recognize remains unknown. Using immunoSEQ multiplex PCR, the repertoire was profiled, and TCRdb retains in-frame clones only, with some absent. The sample lists 88,000 or so clones, roughly nine tenths occurring once. Sequencing used unstimulated CD4+ T cells sorted from spleen or lymph node cells, obtained before intestinal transplant. These receptors were taken from a human donor who received an intestinal transplant. Each CDR3 is given with its conserved first and last residue. A D gene is named only where the DNA matches it firmly. Clone size is given for some rows only: seen once, a few or many times, or a class if the clone is expanded.

v_gene: TRBV7-2; j_gene: TRBJ2-5; abundance: NA; d_gene: NA; CDR3nt: TGTGCCAGCAGCTTAGGGCTAGCGTTGGGTGAGACCCAGTACTTC; CDR3aa: CASSLGLALGETQYF
v_gene: TRBV11-2; j_gene: TRBJ1-3; abundance: once; d_gene: TRBD1; CDR3nt: TGTGCCAGCAGCTTAGTCTCGGACAGGGGTGGAAACACCATATATTTT; CDR3aa: CASSLVSDRGGNTIYF
v_gene: TRBV6-1; j_gene: TRBJ1-2; abundance: NA; d_gene: NA; CDR3nt: TGTGCCAGCAGTGAATCTGGGGACAACACCCTTTATGGCTACACCTTC; CDR3aa: CASSESGDNTLYGYTF
v_gene: TRBV7-9; j_gene: TRBJ1-4; abundance: NA; d_gene: NA; CDR3nt: TGTGCCAGCACCGAGGTTGCAACTAATGAAAAACTGTTTTTT; CDR3aa: CASTEVATNEKLFF
v_gene: TRBV5-1; j_gene: TRBJ1-3; abundance: NA; d_gene: NA; CDR3nt: TGCGCCGGCAGCCCGGTGTCCTCTGGAAACACCATATATTTT; CDR3aa: CAGSPVSSGNTIYF
v_gene: TRBV5-4; j_gene: TRBJ2-1; abundance: NA; d_gene: NA; CDR3nt: TGTGCCAGCAGCTTGGCGGGGGAGGTGGGTTACAATGAGCAGTTCTTC; CDR3aa: CASSLAGEVGYNEQFF
v_gene: TRBV12-5; j_gene: TRBJ1-2; abundance: NA; d_gene: NA; CDR3nt: TGTGTCTTAGAGCGGGGGGATCGGTATGGCTACACCTTC; CDR3aa: CVLERGDRYGYTF
v_gene: TRBV7-9; j_gene: TRBJ2-3; abundance: NA; d_gene: NA; CDR3nt: TGTGCCAGCAGGCCCCAGGCAGGCTGGAGCACAGATACGCAGTATTTT; CDR3aa: CASRPQAGWSTDTQYF
v_gene: TRBV18; j_gene: TRBJ2-1; abundance: NA; d_gene: NA; CDR3nt: TGTGCCAGCTCACCGGACTTGAACAATGAGCAGTTCTTC; CDR3aa: CASSPDLNNEQFF
v_gene: TRBV4-1; j_gene: TRBJ2-7; abundance: few; d_gene: NA; CDR3nt: TGCGCCAGCAGCCAAGTTGTTCTGAGCTCCTACGAGCAGTACTTC; CDR3aa: CASSQVVLSSYEQYF
v_gene: TRBV6-1; j_gene: TRBJ2-3; abundance: NA; d_gene: NA; CDR3nt: TGTGCCAGCAGGACGGGACTTCCGCAGTATTTT; CDR3aa: CASRTGLPQYF
v_gene: TRBV6-5; j_gene: TRBJ2-4; abundance: NA; d_gene: NA; CDR3nt: TGTGCCAGCAGTCAACTCATAGCCAAAAACATTCAGTACTTC; CDR3aa: CASSQLIAKNIQYF
v_gene: TRBV1; j_gene: TRBJ1-1; abundance: NA; d_gene: NA; CDR3nt: TGCACCGGGGAAGACAGGGGAACTGAAGCTTTCTTT; CDR3aa: CTGEDRGTEAFF
v_gene: TRBV15; j_gene: TRBJ1-2; abundance: NA; d_gene: NA; CDR3nt: TGTGCCACCAGCACCCCGGGAAATCGGCTGGGCTACACCTTC; CDR3aa: CATSTPGNRLGYTF
v_gene: TRBV6-4; j_gene: TRBJ2-3; abundance: NA; d_gene: TRBD2; CDR3nt: TGTGCCAGCAGTGACCGACCGACTAGCGGGGACACAGATACGCAGTATTTT; CDR3aa: CASSDRPTSGDTDTQYF
v_gene: TRBV5-4; j_gene: TRBJ2-5; abundance: NA; d_gene: TRBD2; CDR3nt: TGTGCCAGCAGCTTGCCTAGCGGGGAAGAGACCCAGTACTTC; CDR3aa: CASSLPSGEETQYF
v_gene: TRBV11-3; j_gene: TRBJ1-1; abundance: NA; d_gene: NA; CDR3nt: TGTGCCAGCAGCCGAGGGGGGAACACTGAAGCTTTCTTT; CDR3aa: CASSRGGNTEAFF
v_gene: TRBV2; j_gene: TRBJ1-1; abundance: NA; d_gene: TRBD1; CDR3nt: TGTGCCAGCAGTGGATCTAGTAACAGGGGCACTGAAGCTTTCTTT; CDR3aa: CASSGSSNRGTEAFF
v_gene: TRBV5-1; j_gene: TRBJ1-2; abundance: once; d_gene: NA; CDR3nt: TGCGCCAGCAGCTTGGCGGGGGATGGCTACACCTTC; CDR3aa: CASSLAGDGYTF
v_gene: TRBV4-1; j_gene: TRBJ2-7; abundance: NA; d_gene: NA; CDR3nt: TGCGCCAGCAGCCAAGGGGCCCCCACGCCCCCGAGCTCCTACGAGCAGTACTTC; CDR3aa: CASSQGAPTPPSSYEQYF
v_gene: TRBV2; j_gene: TRBJ2-1; abundance: NA; d_gene: TRBD1; CDR3nt: TGTGCCAGCAGTGAATGGGGACAGGGGTCCTCCTACAATGAGCAGTTCTTC; CDR3aa: CASSEWGQGSSYNEQFF
v_gene: TRBV5-1; j_gene: TRBJ2-7; abundance: few; d_gene: TRBD1; CDR3nt: TGCGCCAGCAGCATCGGACAGGGATGGGTACAGCAGTACTTC; CDR3aa: CASSIGQGWVQQYF
v_gene: TRBV2; j_gene: TRBJ2-2; abundance: NA; d_gene: NA; CDR3nt: TGTGCCAGCAGTGTGGGCGCCGCCAGCTTCACCGGGGAGCTGTTTTTT; CDR3aa: CASSVGAASFTGELFF
v_gene: TRBV5-4; j_gene: TRBJ2-7; abundance: NA; d_gene: TRBD2; CDR3nt: TGTGCCAGCAGCACCCTAGGGACTAGCGGGTCCTACGAGCAGTACTTC; CDR3aa: CASSTLGTSGSYEQYF
v_gene: TRBV27; j_gene: TRBJ2-7; abundance: NA; d_gene: TRBD1; CDR3nt: TGTGCCAGCAGTTTAGTCGGGACAGCGACCTACGAGCAGTACTTC; CDR3aa: CASSLVGTATYEQYF
v_gene: TRBV18; j_gene: TRBJ2-1; abundance: NA; d_gene: TRBD1; CDR3nt: TGTGCCAGCTCACAAGGGACAGTGTCCTACAATGAGCAGTTCTTC; CDR3aa: CASSQGTVSYNEQFF
v_gene: TRBV27; j_gene: TRBJ1-6; abundance: NA; d_gene: TRBD1; CDR3nt: TGTGCCAGCAGTTTAGGGACAGGGCCCCTCGGGACCTATAATTCACCCCTCCACTTT; CDR3aa: CASSLGTGPLGTYNSPLHF
v_gene: TRBV5-1; j_gene: TRBJ2-1; abundance: NA; d_gene: NA; CDR3nt: TGCGCCAGCAGCCAAGGACTTTCCTACAATGAGCAGTTCTTC; CDR3aa: CASSQGLSYNEQFF
v_gene: TRBV6-1; j_gene: TRBJ2-5; abundance: NA; d_gene: NA; CDR3nt: TGTGCCGGGTCGGACGGGAAGGAGACCCAGTACTTC; CDR3aa: CAGSDGKETQYF
v_gene: TRBV9; j_gene: TRBJ1-2; abundance: once; d_gene: TRBD1; CDR3nt: TGTGCCAGCAGCGTAAACCCGGACAGGGGGGCCTACACCTTC; CDR3aa: CASSVNPDRGAYTF
v_gene: TRBV4-2; j_gene: TRBJ2-7; abundance: NA; d_gene: NA; CDR3nt: TGTGCCAGCAGTGAGCCTTCGACTCTTCGGCACTACGAGCAGTACTTC; CDR3aa: CASSEPSTLRHYEQYF
v_gene: TRBV19; j_gene: TRBJ2-3; abundance: once; d_gene: TRBD2; CDR3nt: TGTGCCAGTAGTGTGGCGGGGGGGCCCACAGATACGCAGTATTTT; CDR3aa: CASSVAGGPTDTQYF
v_gene: TRBV18; j_gene: TRBJ1-4; abundance: NA; d_gene: TRBD1; CDR3nt: TGTGCCAGCTCACCCTTAGGGGGCGCCGAAAAACTGTTTTTT; CDR3aa: CASSPLGGAEKLFF
v_gene: TRBV13; j_gene: TRBJ1-6; abundance: NA; d_gene: NA; CDR3nt: TGTGCCAGCAGCTTACGGACAAAAGGGGGACCCCTCCACTTT; CDR3aa: CASSLRTKGGPLHF
v_gene: TRBV6-6; j_gene: TRBJ1-2; abundance: NA; d_gene: NA; CDR3nt: TGTGCCAGCAGTTACGGGCAGGCCTATGGCTACACCTTC; CDR3aa: CASSYGQAYGYTF
v_gene: TRBV5-6; j_gene: TRBJ2-6; abundance: once; d_gene: TRBD1; CDR3nt: TGTGCCAGCAGCCGGGGACAGGTAACCTCTGGGGCCAACGTCCTGACTTTC; CDR3aa: CASSRGQVTSGANVLTF
v_gene: TRBV7-2; j_gene: TRBJ2-1; abundance: NA; d_gene: TRBD2; CDR3nt: TGTGCCAGCAGCTTAGTGGTTGGGACTATGGAGCAGTTCTTC; CDR3aa: CASSLVVGTMEQFF
v_gene: TRBV7-8; j_gene: TRBJ2-2; abundance: NA; d_gene: TRBD1; CDR3nt: TGTGCCAGCAGCTTCCCAGGGGGCGGGGAGCTGTTTTTT; CDR3aa: CASSFPGGGELFF
v_gene: TRBV27; j_gene: TRBJ2-7; abundance: NA; d_gene: TRBD1; CDR3nt: TGTGCCAGCAGGTTGGGACAGTCTAGGTCCTACGAGCAGTACTTC; CDR3aa: CASRLGQSRSYEQYF
v_gene: TRBV5-4; j_gene: TRBJ1-1; abundance: NA; d_gene: NA; CDR3nt: TGTGCCAGCAGCTTGGGGTTCAGGACTGGGGTCACTGAAGCTTTCTTT; CDR3aa: CASSLGFRTGVTEAFF
v_gene: TRBV4-1; j_gene: TRBJ1-6; abundance: once; d_gene: TRBD1; CDR3nt: TGCGCCAGCAGCCAACCCGGACAGGGACGTTCACCCCTCCACTTT; CDR3aa: CASSQPGQGRSPLHF
v_gene: TRBV2; j_gene: TRBJ2-5; abundance: NA; d_gene: NA; CDR3nt: TGTGCCAGCAATTGGCTAGCCTCCCGAGAGACCCAGTACTTC; CDR3aa: CASNWLASRETQYF
v_gene: TRBV6-5; j_gene: TRBJ1-2; abundance: once; d_gene: NA; CDR3nt: TGTGCCAGCAGAGGGGATCCAGCTGGCTACACCTTC; CDR3aa: CASRGDPAGYTF
v_gene: TRBV5-6; j_gene: TRBJ1-3; abundance: NA; d_gene: NA; CDR3nt: TGTGCCAGCATCAGTCGGGGGTTGGCTTCTGGAAACACCATATATTTT; CDR3aa: CASISRGLASGNTIYF
v_gene: TRBV5-1; j_gene: TRBJ2-2; abundance: NA; d_gene: TRBD1; CDR3nt: TGCGCCAGCAGCTTGTGGCCGGGACAGGGGGCTAACACCGGGGAGCTGTTTTTT; CDR3aa: CASSLWPGQGANTGELFF
v_gene: TRBV6-1; j_gene: TRBJ2-3; abundance: NA; d_gene: TRBD2; CDR3nt: TGTGCCAGCGCCATGCGGGGGTCAGCAGATACGCAGTATTTT; CDR3aa: CASAMRGSADTQYF
v_gene: TRBV19; j_gene: TRBJ1-6; abundance: NA; d_gene: NA; CDR3nt: TGTGCCAGTAGTATCGGACAGCCCAATTCACCCCTCCACTTT; CDR3aa: CASSIGQPNSPLHF
v_gene: TRBV6-5; j_gene: TRBJ1-1; abundance: NA; d_gene: NA; CDR3nt: TGTGCCAGCAGTTACTATTTCGGGGGGACCACTGAAGCTTTCTTT; CDR3aa: CASSYYFGGTTEAFF
v_gene: TRBV5-1; j_gene: TRBJ1-2; abundance: NA; d_gene: NA; CDR3nt: TGCGCCAGCAGCGGAACCGGGACTCCTGAGTGGGGCTACACCTTC; CDR3aa: CASSGTGTPEWGYTF
v_gene: TRBV18; j_gene: TRBJ1-2; abundance: NA; d_gene: NA; CDR3nt: TGTGCCAGCTCACAGACAGCAGCTAACTATGGCTACACCTTC; CDR3aa: CASSQTAANYGYTF
v_gene: TRBV9; j_gene: TRBJ2-7; abundance: NA; d_gene: TRBD2; CDR3nt: TGTGCCAGCAGCGCCCTAGCGGGACCAACCTACGAGCAGTACTTC; CDR3aa: CASSALAGPTYEQYF
v_gene: TRBV19; j_gene: TRBJ2-5; abundance: NA; d_gene: NA; CDR3nt: TGTGCCAGTAGTGGCTTCACCGGGGAGACCCAGTACTTC; CDR3aa: CASSGFTGETQYF
v_gene: TRBV27; j_gene: TRBJ1-2; abundance: NA; d_gene: TRBD1; CDR3nt: TGTGCCAGCACCTCAGGGGGGATTAAGGGCTACACCTTC; CDR3aa: CASTSGGIKGYTF
v_gene: TRBV18; j_gene: TRBJ2-3; abundance: NA; d_gene: TRBD2; CDR3nt: TGTGCCAGCTCACCACCGGTGGGCGGGGGGGCCGCAGATACGCAGTATTTT; CDR3aa: CASSPPVGGGAADTQYF
v_gene: TRBV5-1; j_gene: TRBJ2-7; abundance: NA; d_gene: TRBD2; CDR3nt: TGCGCCAGCAGCTTGGCGTGGGGGGGCTACGAGCAGTACTTC; CDR3aa: CASSLAWGGYEQYF
v_gene: TRBV7-2; j_gene: TRBJ1-5; abundance: NA; d_gene: TRBD1; CDR3nt: TGTGCCAGCAGCCCTGGGGACAGGAATCAGCCCCAGCATTTT; CDR3aa: CASSPGDRNQPQHF
v_gene: TRBV5-1; j_gene: TRBJ2-7; abundance: NA; d_gene: TRBD1; CDR3nt: TGCGCCAGCAGCCCGGACAGGGCCTACGAGCAGTACTTC; CDR3aa: CASSPDRAYEQYF